The source of this TCR beta chain is a study of cytomegalovirus exposure and HLA in healthy donors. Study-wide background: A previous analysis identified 95 million to 120 million unique TCR beta sequences derived from roughly 180 million T cells. Early release data held about 85 million unique TCRs from HLA-typed donors. Study findings and constraints: Solely CMV serostatus was available to characterize immune exposure.

Trimming stripped 2 bases from V and 3 bases from J, with 11 bases between. Germline values: CDR1 WNHNN, CDR2 SYGVQD (reference sequence). This CDR3 is built from 15 residues. Remarks on this clone: The antigen remains unidentified.

PCR amplification relied on 60 Vbeta primers (plus 13 Jbeta primers). Here immunoSEQ multiplex PCR was the method, and the copy in TCRdb shows in-frame clones only, minus some. The sample yields more than 80,000 clones, 70% to 80% seen once. Material for sequencing was PBMCs. V usage is TRBV10-1 and J usage is TRBJ2-1, with D tentatively TRBD2 (5 bases). The source is a boy between 10 and 17 years old in good health and CMV-seronegative. CDR3 in DNA: TGCGCCAGCAGTGAGGTGTCGGGGTTCTACAATGAGCAGTTCTTC. Translated: CASSEVSGFYNEQFF.